This TCR beta chain originates from a study of blood T cell repertoires in COVID-19. Generated by immunoSEQ multiplex PCR, the TCRdb table keeps only in-frame clones and is missing some. This repertoire shows about 270,000 clones, approximately 86% found once; its top ten account for under 2%. Germline CDR1 reads LGHNA; CDR2 reads YSLEER. V was trimmed by 4 bases and J by 0 bases, leaving 11 bases between them. The CDR3 sequence is 15 residues long. This clone has only one observation. This receptor was identified in a woman aged 60-70 years who had recovered from COVID-19. The sample taken for sequencing was peripheral blood. The chain links TRBV4-3 to TRBJ2-3; D is ambiguous. The CDR3 coding sequence is TGCGCCAGCAGCCCGCAAACAATTAGCACAGATACGCAGTATTTT. Translating gives CASSPQTISTDTQYF.